Reported below is one TCR beta chain. Germline values: CDR1 SGHRS, CDR2 YFSETQ. J was trimmed by 7 bases and V by 4 bases; bases with no gene match: 14. The CDR3 loop spans 16 amino acids. This entry comes from a study of shared clonotypes between healthy human individuals. Overall study context: Per donor, CD8 memory used one plate, CD8 naive used two, CD4 memory used three and CD4 naive used three.

Repertoires were generated with immunoSEQ multiplex PCR, while TCRdb's copy carries only in-frame clones and drops some. Among over a million clones listed, approximately 98% were seen once. Naive CD4+ cells were CD45RA-selected; the remaining cells were memory. Source material: naive CD4+ T cells sorted from blood. Subset specified: CD45RA+ positively selected. The sequence came from a young man in good health. V is TRBV5-1 and J is TRBJ2-7; 10 bases agree with TRBD1. This CDR3 reads CASSPRAGTGVGEQYF. CDR3 nucleotides: TGCGCCAGCAGCCCTCGGGCCGGGACAGGGGTTGGAGAGCAGTACTTC.